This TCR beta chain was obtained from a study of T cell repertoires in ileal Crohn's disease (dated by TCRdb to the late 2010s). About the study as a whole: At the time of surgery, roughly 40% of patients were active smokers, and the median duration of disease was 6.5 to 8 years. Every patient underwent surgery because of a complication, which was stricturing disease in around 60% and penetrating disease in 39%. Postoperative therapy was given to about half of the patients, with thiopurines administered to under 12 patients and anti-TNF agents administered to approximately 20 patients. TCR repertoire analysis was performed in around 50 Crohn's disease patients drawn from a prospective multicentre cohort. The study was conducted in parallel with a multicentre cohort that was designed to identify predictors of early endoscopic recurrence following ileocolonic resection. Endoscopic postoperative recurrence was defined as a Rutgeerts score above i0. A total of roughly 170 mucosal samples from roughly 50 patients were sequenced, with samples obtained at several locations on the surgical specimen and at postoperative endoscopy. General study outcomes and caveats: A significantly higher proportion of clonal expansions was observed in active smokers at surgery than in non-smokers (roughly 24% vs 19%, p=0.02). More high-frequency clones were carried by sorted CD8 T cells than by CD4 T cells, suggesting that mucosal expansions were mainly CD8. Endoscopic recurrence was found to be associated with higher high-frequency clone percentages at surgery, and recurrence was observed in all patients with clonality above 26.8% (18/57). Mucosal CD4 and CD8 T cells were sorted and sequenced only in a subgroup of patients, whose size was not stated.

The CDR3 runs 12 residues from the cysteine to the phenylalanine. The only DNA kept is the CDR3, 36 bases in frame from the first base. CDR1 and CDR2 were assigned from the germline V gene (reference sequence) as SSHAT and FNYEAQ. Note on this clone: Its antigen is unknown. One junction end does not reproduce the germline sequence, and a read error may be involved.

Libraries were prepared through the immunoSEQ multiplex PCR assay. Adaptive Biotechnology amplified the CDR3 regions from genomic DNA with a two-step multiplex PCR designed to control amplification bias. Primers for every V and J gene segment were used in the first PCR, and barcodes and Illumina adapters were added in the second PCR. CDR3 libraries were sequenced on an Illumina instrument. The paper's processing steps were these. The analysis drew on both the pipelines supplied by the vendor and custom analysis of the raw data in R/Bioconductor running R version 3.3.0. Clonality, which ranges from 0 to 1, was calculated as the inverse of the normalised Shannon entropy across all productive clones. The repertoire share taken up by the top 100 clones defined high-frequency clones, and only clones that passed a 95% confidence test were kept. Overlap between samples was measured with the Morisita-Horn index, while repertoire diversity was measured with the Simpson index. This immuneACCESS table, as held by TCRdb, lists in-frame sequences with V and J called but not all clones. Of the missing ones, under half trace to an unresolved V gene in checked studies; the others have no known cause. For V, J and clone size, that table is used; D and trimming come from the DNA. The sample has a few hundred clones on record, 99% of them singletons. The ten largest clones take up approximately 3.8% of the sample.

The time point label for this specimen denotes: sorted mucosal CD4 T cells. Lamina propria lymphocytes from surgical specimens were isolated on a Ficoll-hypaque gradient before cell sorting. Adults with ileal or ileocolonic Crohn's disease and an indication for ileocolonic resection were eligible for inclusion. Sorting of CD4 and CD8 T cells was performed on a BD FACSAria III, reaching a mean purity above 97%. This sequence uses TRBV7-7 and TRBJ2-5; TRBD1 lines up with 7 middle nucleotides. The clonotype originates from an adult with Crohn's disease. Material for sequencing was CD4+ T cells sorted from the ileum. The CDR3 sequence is CASSRDRETQYF. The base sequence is TGTGCTAGCAGCCGGGACAGAGAGACCCAGTACTTC. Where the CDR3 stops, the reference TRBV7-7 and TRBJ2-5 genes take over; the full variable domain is GAGVSQSPRYKVTKRGQDVTLRCDPISSHATLYWYQQALGQGPEFLTYFNYEAQPDKSGLPSDRFSAERPEGSISTLTIQRTEQRDSAMYRCASSRDRETQYFGPGTRLLVL.